The present T cell receptor (beta chain) was sequenced within a study of blood T cell repertoires in COVID-19. Sequenced by immunoSEQ multiplex PCR; TCRdb stores in-frame clones only, minus some. Among about 170,000 clones listed, approximately 91% were seen once. The sample consisted of peripheral blood. This clonotype was sampled from a man younger than 35 with COVID-19, enrolled during active disease.

The CDR3 region is CASSARTGGLSSPLHF. The CDR3, as DNA: TGTGCCAGCAGTGCCAGGACAGGGGGCTTATCCTCACCCCTCCACTTT. V usage is TRBV27 and J usage is TRBJ1-6; the match to TRBD1 covers 11 bases. Looked up from germline, CDR1 is MNHEY and CDR2 is SMNVEV (reference sequence). This CDR3 region has 16 residues. V was clipped by 5 bases and J by 10 bases; unmatched bases: 10.